Below are 9 T cell receptor beta chains sequenced from a single sample in a study of blood T cell repertoires in COVID-19. Assay used: immunoSEQ multiplex PCR; TCRdb lists only in-frame clones, some missing. The sample consists of some 110,000 clones, about 80% of them appearing once. Input material: peripheral blood. All receptors derive from a man between 65 and 79 years old with acute or convalescent COVID-19.

In its sample, this clone was seen a few times. An end of the junction differs from the germline gene, which may be a read error. The chain couples TRBV7-9 to TRBJ1-3, with D perhaps TRBD1 (6 bases). In germline, CDR1 is SEHNR, CDR2 FQNEAQ (reference sequence). The CDR3 runs to 17 residues. Here the CDR3 reads CASTLKGTGNTGNTIYF. The CDR3, as DNA: TGTGCCAGCACCTTAAAAGGCACAGGGAACACCGGAAACACCATATATTTT.

The gene calls are TRBV18 and TRBJ1-2, with D possibly being TRBD1 (6 bases). This CDR3 is 14 amino acids long. CDR1 is KGHSH and CDR2 is LQKENI in the germline V gene. V gave up 6 bases and J gave up 7 bases, with 18 bases separating them. As DNA, the CDR3 is TGTGCCAGCTCGACGGGGGAGGGGGAACGTGGCTACACCTTC. Its translation is CASSTGEGERGYTF.

This chain uses TRBV2 with TRBJ1-3, with TRBD1 matching over 10 bases. This CDR3 region has 20 residues. From germline, CDR1 is SNHLY and CDR2 FYNNEI. Unmatched junction bases numbered 19, after V lost 8 bases and J lost 0 bases. This CDR3 is CASGGDRGTLPLSSGNTIYF. The CDR3 coding sequence is TGTGCCAGCGGGGGGGACAGGGGAACTCTCCCTTTAAGCTCTGGAAACACCATATATTTT.

In this sample, this clone turned up once. V and J are TRBV6-5 and TRBJ1-2; 7 positions match TRBD1. The CDR3 consists of 15 residues. Trimming removed 8 bases from V and 2 bases from J; junction bases left unmatched: 11. Germline V lookup: CDR1 MNHEY, CDR2 SVGAGI. The CDR3 reads CASYKGADSNYGYTF. The CDR3 DNA sequence: TGTGCCAGCTATAAGGGGGCAGACTCGAACTATGGCTACACCTTC.

The sample holds one count of this clone. This sequence joins TRBV7-3 and TRBJ2-1, with TRBD2 identical over 7 bases. The CDR3 runs 15 residues. J gave up 1 base and V 6 bases, and 6 bases lay outside the gene matches. CDR1 and CDR2 (germline): SGHTA, FQGTGA. The CDR3 DNA follows: TGTGCCAGCAGTCCGGGGGGATCGTCCTACAATGAGCAGTTCTTC. Translated: CASSPGGSSYNEQFF.

The chain recombines TRBV6-5 with TRBJ2-7; D may be TRBD2 (7 bases). V gave up 0 bases and J gave up 2 bases, with 14 bases separating them. There are 16 residues in the CDR3. CDR1 is MNHEY and CDR2 is SVGAGI in the germline V gene. The CDR3 reads CASSYSMGGGTYEQYF. The CDR3 DNA sequence: TGTGCCAGCAGTTACTCGATGGGAGGGGGGACCTACGAGCAGTACTTC.

This chain uses TRBV9 with TRBJ2-5; 14 positions match TRBD2. The length of the CDR3 is 18 residues. V lost 0 bases, J lost 4 bases, and 8 bases stayed unmatched. CDR1 is SGDLS, CDR2 YYNGEE, per germline. DNA of the CDR3: TGTGCCAGCAGCGTAGCTCCGGGGACTAGCGGGAGAGGAGAGACCCAGTACTTC. This translates into CASSVAPGTSGRGETQYF.

The chain carries TRBV4-1 and TRBJ1-6; 8 bases are a match to TRBD1. CDR1 MGHRA and CDR2 YSYEKL come from the germline V gene. V lost 3 bases and J lost 9; bases outside the gene matches: 4. The CDR3 spans 14 residues. DNA for the CDR3: TGCGCCAGCAGCCAGTTACAGGGGGTTTCACCCCTCCACTTT. This codes for CASSQLQGVSPLHF.

V and J are TRBV20-1 and TRBJ1-2; D perhaps matches TRBD1 (5 bases). Germline V gene data show CDR1 as DFQATT and CDR2 as SNEGSKA (reference sequence). CDR3 size: 11 residues. V lost 1 base to trimming and J lost 7 bases, with 7 bases between them. The chain's CDR3 is CSARGRGGYTF. CDR3 coding DNA: TGCAGTGCTAGAGGGAGGGGTGGCTACACCTTC.